This T cell receptor (beta chain) was recovered during a study of blood T cell repertoires in COVID-19. Study context: The study drew acute and convalescent COVID-19 samples from the United States, Italy and Spain. In each case, the material was cDNA or gDNA derived from T cells, B-cell-depleted T cells, or PBMCs.

In germline, CDR1 is DFQATT, CDR2 SNEGSKA (reference sequence). Trimming removed 6 bases from V and 4 bases from J, with 3 bases in between. The CDR3 has 9 amino acids. Across about two dozen US areas, participants ranged in age from roughly 18 to 95 years. Clones were sequenced by immunoSEQ multiplex PCR, and TCRdb holds only the in-frame ones, with some missing. Among around 500,000 clones listed, less than 90% were seen once. Sequenced input: PBMCs or T cells enriched from blood (not recorded which). The chain is built from TRBV20-1 and TRBJ1-2, with D hard to call. This sequence was found in a woman aged 60 to 75 who had recovered from COVID-19. The CDR3 DNA reads as TGCAGTGCCTCCTATGGCTACACCTTC. Protein: CSASYGYTF.